The 5 T cell receptor beta chains in this list originate from one sample, sequenced in a study of cytomegalovirus exposure and HLA in healthy donors (dated by TCRdb to 2016 to 2017). The library was made by the immunoSEQ multiplex PCR assay. The multiplex PCR relied on a mix of 60 forward primers for TCR Vbeta segments and 13 reverse primers for TCR Jbeta segments. The source is immuneACCESS, and TCRdb retained only in-frame sequences with V and J called. Part of the clones is not carried over; for the studies checked, unresolved V genes explain less than half of this, and the remainder is unexplained. This sample's listing comprises about 190,000 clones. Almost 6.5% of the sample is held by the ten biggest clonotypes. Sequenced: PBMCs. The receptors stem from a man aged 25-45 years in good health and CMV-seronegative.

The chain employs TRBV11-2 and TRBJ2-7; 11 positions match TRBD1. Germline V gene data show CDR1 as SGHAT and CDR2 as FQNNGV. Trimming took 1 base from V and 6 from J; bases not matched to a gene: 11. The CDR3 has 17 amino acids. The CDR3 DNA follows: TGTGCCAGCAGCTTAGCAAATGGACAGGGGGCATCCCTCGAGCAGTACTTC. Protein: CASSLANGQGASLEQYF.

This chain joins TRBV5-1 and TRBJ2-2; tentatively, D is TRBD2 (6 bases). The V gene lost 3 bases and the J gene lost 6 bases, with 12 bases spanning the gap. The germline gives CDR1 SGHRS, CDR2 YFSETQ. The CDR3 contains 14 residues. The CDR3 coding sequence is TGCGCCAGCAGCTCCCGCGGGGAGGCCGGGGAGCTGTTTTTT. It codes for CASSSRGEAGELFF.

The chain is built from TRBV6-5 and TRBJ2-7, with D possibly being TRBD1 (5 bases). Germline CDR1 reads MNHEY; CDR2 reads SVGAGI. V was pared by 2 bases and J by 2 bases, with 13 bases between. The CDR3 has 15 amino acids. DNA of the CDR3: TGTGCCAGCAGTTACGACTCAGGGATCACCTACGAGCAGTACTTC. Protein product: CASSYDSGITYEQYF.

The gene calls are TRBV7-2 and TRBJ1-1; 7 bases fit TRBD1. V shed 4 bases, J shed 5 bases, and the junction held 13 bases outside the gene matches. CDR3 length: 16 residues. Germline V gene data show CDR1 as SGHTA and CDR2 as FQGNSA. CDR3 in DNA: TGTGCCAGCAGCTCCCATCAAGGGGGCGCGTCGACTGAAGCTTTCTTT. It yields the protein CASSSHQGGASTEAFF. Drawing the rest from reference TRBV7-2 and TRBJ1-1, the complete variable domain is GAGVSQSPSNKVTEKGKDVELRCDPISGHTALYWYRQSLGQGLEFLIYFQGNSAPDKSGLPSDRFSAERTGGSVSTLTIQRTQQEDSAVYLCASSSHQGGASTEAFFGQGTRLTVV.

This sequence joins TRBV14 and TRBJ1-2, with 11 nucleotides matching TRBD1. Trimming cost V 0 bases and J 4 bases; bases outside gene matches: 4. Germline CDR1 SGHDN, CDR2 FVKESK. The CDR3 extends over 16 amino acids. The CDR3 bases are TGTGCCAGCAGCCAAGATTGGGACAGGGGGAGCTATGGCTACACCTTC. Amino acid sequence: CASSQDWDRGSYGYTF.